The clone carrying this T cell receptor (beta chain) was counted between two and nine times. Its antigen is currently unknown. This sample was taken from a study of PD-1 blockade in mismatch repair-deficient tumors. Overall study: All were previously treated, progressing patients with about 11 mismatch repair-deficient cancer types. Study results and limitations: Tumor-resident clones, often undetectable pretreatment in blood, expanded then contracted after pembrolizumab.

Libraries were prepared by immunoSEQ multiplex PCR; TCRdb keeps only in-frame clonotypes and omits some of them. The sample yields fewer than 45,000 clones, 70% to 90% seen once. Germline V gene sequence: CDR1 SGHTA, CDR2 FQGTGA. Trimming at V came to 5 bases and at J to 4 bases, leaving 8 bases not matched to a gene. The CDR3 is made up of 15 amino acids. Mismatch repair deficiency was confirmed in all patients, by PCR or immunohistochemistry. The TCR-sequenced patients were a few responders to pembrolizumab. The chain has TRBV7-3 and TRBJ1-1; 9 bases are a match to TRBD1. The sample here was peripheral blood, taken 76 weeks after starting pembrolizumab. This receptor was taken from an adult with mismatch repair-deficient cancer. CDR3 DNA sequence: TGTGCCAGCAGCCCCGCCCCGACAGGGGGCACTGAAGCTTTCTTT. It translates to CASSPAPTGGTEAFF.